In this sample, the clone carrying this T cell receptor (beta chain) turned up a few times. Its target is not known. Collection of lesional scalp punch biopsies and peripheral blood was performed in alopecia areata patients. Sorting of PBMCs yielded the CD4+ and CD8+ T cells. These data originate in a study of CD8+ T cells in alopecia areata. Study background: Tofacitinib lasted 6 to 18 months, then 6 months off drug. Study-level results: Alopecia totalis/universalis scalp especially showed more expanded CD8+ clones than normal scalp.

The CDR3 is made up of 15 amino acids. The V end was cut by 0 bases, the J end by 9 bases, with 15 bases between. Extracted RNA was reverse transcribed, and the resulting cDNA served as sequencing template. Method: immunoSEQ multiplex PCR; TCRdb's copy keeps in-frame clones and lacks some. Here the sample spans more than 90,000 clones, roughly two fifths being singletons. This clonotype originated in a human donor with alopecia areata. The chain is built from TRBV23-1 and TRBJ1-5; no definite D call. TRBV23-1 is an ORF; its function is uncertain. The material sequenced was CD4+ T cells sorted from blood. CDR3 amino acids: CASSQSDVRRGPQHF. In nucleotides, the CDR3 is TGCGCCAGCAGTCAATCGGACGTACGTCGGGGGCCCCAGCATTTT.